One sample yielded the 28 T cell receptor beta chains listed below, sequenced in a study of OX40 agonist ivuxolimab in advanced cancers. Sequenced by immunoSEQ multiplex PCR; TCRdb stores in-frame clones only, minus some. This sample has roughly 67,000 clones; 85% to 95% occur once, and the top ten carry roughly an eighth. Sample: CD4+ or CD8+ T cells sorted from blood, taken in a trial of the OX40 agonist ivuxolimab. The receptors derive from an adult with an advanced solid tumor such as melanoma, head and neck, liver or kidney cancer.

The V gene is TRBV7-2, the J gene TRBJ2-4, with 12 bases matching TRBD2. V gave up 2 bases and J gave up 8 bases; unmatched junction bases: 7. The CDR3 contains 16 residues. The germline gives CDR1 SGHTA, CDR2 FQGNSA. CDR3 sequence (DNA): TGTGCCAGCAGCTTATATCTGACTAGCGGGGGATACATTCAGTACTTC. Translated: CASSLYLTSGGYIQYF. The full variable domain, in which reference TRBV7-2 and TRBJ2-4 provide the parts outside the CDR3, is GAGVSQSPSNKVTEKGKDVELRCDPISGHTALYWYRQSLGQGLEFLIYFQGNSAPDKSGLPSDRFSAERTGGSVSTLTIQRTQQEDSAVYLCASSLYLTSGGYIQYFGAGTRLSVL.

The gene calls are TRBV5-4 and TRBJ2-7; no clear D gene. CDR3 length: 17 residues. Trimming removed 5 bases from V and 2 bases from J, with 23 bases in between. Looked up from germline, CDR1 is SGHNT and CDR2 is YYREEE (reference sequence). CDR3 nucleotides: TGTGCCAGCAGAACCAGCCCCACAGAACCAGTACCCTACGAGCAGTACTTC. Its protein is CASRTSPTEPVPYEQYF.

This rearrangement joins TRBV11-3 to TRBJ2-2; 8 nucleotides line up with TRBD2. The ends lost 6 bases at V and 1 base at J; junction bases unmatched: 1. The CDR3 length is 14 residues. CDR1 is SGHNT and CDR2 is YENEEA in the germline V gene. The CDR3 DNA is TGTGCCAGCAGACTAGCGGAGAACACCGGGGAGCTGTTTTTT. Translation gives CASRLAENTGELFF.

CDR3 in amino acids: CASSFLGGGTEAFF. The CDR3 DNA reads as TGTGCCAGCAGTTTTCTGGGGGGAGGCACTGAAGCTTTCTTT. The chain joins TRBV27 to TRBJ1-1, with D possibly being TRBD1 (5 bases). Germline lookup yields CDR1 MNHEY and CDR2 SMNVEV (reference sequence). The CDR3 is 14 amino acids. V was cut by 3 bases and J by 4 bases, with 12 bases left in between.

J is TRBJ2-7 and V is TRBV4-3; D is ambiguous. Trimming stripped 0 bases from V and 1 base from J, with 7 bases between. Germline V CDR1 and CDR2: LGHNA, YSLEER. The CDR3 runs 14 residues. CDR3 DNA sequence: TGCGCCAGCAGCCAAGATCTGGGGTCCTACGAGCAGTACTTC. Protein: CASSQDLGSYEQYF.

V gene TRBV12-5 combines with J gene TRBJ2-1; 8 nucleotides line up with TRBD2. J was trimmed by 9 bases and V by 1 base; bases with no gene match: 5. This CDR3 comprises 14 residues. The germline gives CDR1 LGHNT, CDR2 FRNRAP. The CDR3 DNA reads TGTGCTAGTGGTTTGGGTAGCGGGAAGAGTGAGCAGTTCTTC. Residues: CASGLGSGKSEQFF. Complete variable domain (other parts from reference TRBV12-5 and TRBJ2-1): DARVTQTPRHKVTEMGQEVTMRCQPILGHNTVFWYRQTMMQGLELLAYFRNRAPLDDSGMPKDRFSAEMPDATLATLKIQPSEPRDSAVYFCASGLGSGKSEQFFGPGTRLTVL.

The chain links TRBV7-2 to TRBJ2-3; D unclear. CDR1 and CDR2 (germline): SGHTA, FQGNSA. With 5 bases removed from V and 2 bases from J, the gap between germline ends came to 14 bases. There are 15 residues in the CDR3. CDR3 bases: TGTGCCAGCAGCCGAGCTCCTCTCGACACAGATACGCAGTATTTT. This sequence encodes CASSRAPLDTDTQYF. The variable domain in full, completed from reference TRBV7-2 and TRBJ2-3, reads GAGVSQSPSNKVTEKGKDVELRCDPISGHTALYWYRQSLGQGLEFLIYFQGNSAPDKSGLPSDRFSAERTGGSVSTLTIQRTQQEDSAVYLCASSRAPLDTDTQYFGPGTRLTVL.

To note about this clone: The identical CDR3 is also encoded by other nucleotide sequences in the sample. The V and J genes are TRBV7-9 and TRBJ2-3; no clear D gene. The V and J ends lost 5 bases and 2 bases respectively, with 2 bases between them. This CDR3 region has 11 residues. From germline, CDR1 is SEHNR and CDR2 FQNEAQ (reference sequence). The CDR3: CASSPTDTQYF. The CDR3 DNA reads TGTGCCAGCAGCCCCACAGATACGCAGTATTTT. Looking up the rest from reference TRBV7-9 and TRBJ2-3 gives the full variable domain: DTGVSQNPRHKITKRGQNVTFRCDPISEHNRLYWYRQTLGQGPEFLTYFQNEAQLEKSRLLSDRFSAERPKGSFSTLEIQRTEQGDSAMYLCASSPTDTQYFGPGTRLTVL.

The V and J genes are TRBV14 and TRBJ2-1, with TRBD1 identical over 10 bases. Per the germline V gene, CDR1 is SGHDN and CDR2 is FVKESK. The CDR3 extends over 15 amino acids. J gave up 4 bases and V 8 bases, and 8 bases lay outside the gene matches. The CDR3 region has the DNA TGTGCCAGCCGCTCTGGACAGGGGGTTTACAATGAGCAGTTCTTC. It encodes CASRSGQGVYNEQFF. Full variable domain (outside the CDR3, taken from reference TRBV14 and TRBJ2-1): EAGVTQFPSHSVIEKGQTVTLRCDPISGHDNLYWYRRVMGKEIKFLLHFVKESKQDESGMPNNRFLAERTGGTYSTLKVQPAELEDSGVYFCASRSGQGVYNEQFFGPGTRLTVL.

This chain uses TRBV7-2 with TRBJ2-3, with 7 bases that match TRBD2. The germline V gene has CDR1 SGHTA and CDR2 FQGNSA. The CDR3 spans 15 residues. Losses at the gene ends were 2 bases for V and 1 base for J; bases not matched to a gene: 3. Here the CDR3 reads CASSLFRGGTDTQYF. Here the CDR3 DNA reads TGTGCCAGCAGCTTATTTCGGGGGGGCACAGATACGCAGTATTTT.

The rearrangement joins TRBV6-5 to TRBJ1-6, with 9 nucleotides matching TRBD1. The V gene's germline CDR1 is MNHEY and CDR2 SVGAGI. This CDR3 has 14 amino acids. With 4 bases clipped from V and 8 bases from J, the junction kept 3 bases outside the gene matches. This chain's CDR3 is CASSSDRGDSPLHF. The CDR3 bases are TGTGCCAGCAGTTCGGACAGGGGCGATTCACCCCTCCACTTT.

The V call is TRBV2, the J call TRBJ1-5, with TRBD1 as a possible D gene (6 bases). CDR1 and CDR2 from the germline V gene are SNHLY and FYNNEI. CDR3 size: 13 residues. Trimming took 8 bases from V and 2 from J, leaving 10 bases between them. The CDR3 protein is CASQDRGNQPQHF. In DNA form, the CDR3 reads TGTGCCAGCCAGGACAGAGGCAATCAGCCCCAGCATTTT.

The chain is built from TRBV7-6 and TRBJ1-1, with 9 bases aligning to TRBD1. The CDR3 length is 15 residues. CDR1 is SGHVS and CDR2 is FNYEAQ in the germline V gene. V shed 5 bases, J shed 6 bases, and the junction held 10 bases outside the gene matches. CDR3 nucleotide sequence: TGTGCCAGCAGCCCGAGACAGGGGGTAAGGGCTGAAGCTTTCTTT. It encodes CASSPRQGVRAEAFF.

The count of this clone is one. The rearrangement uses TRBV5-6 and TRBJ2-7; TRBD2 agrees at 10 bases. This CDR3 is built from 14 residues. Germline trimming cut 3 bases from V and 3 bases from J; bases unmatched to any gene: 3. Germline V gives CDR1 SGHDT, CDR2 YYEEEE. The CDR3 protein is CASSSGLAVYEQYF. DNA of the CDR3: TGTGCCAGCAGCTCCGGACTAGCGGTCTACGAGCAGTACTTC.

The chain carries TRBV9 and TRBJ1-5; D uncertain. Germline CDR1 is SGDLS and CDR2 is YYNGEE. V was cut by 0 bases and J by 5 bases, with 9 bases left in between. The CDR3 sequence is 14 residues long. CDR3 sequence: CASSVEPSYQPQHF. As DNA, the CDR3 is TGTGCCAGCAGCGTAGAACCCAGCTATCAGCCCCAGCATTTT. The whole variable domain, remainder taken from reference TRBV9 and TRBJ1-5, is DSGVTQTPKHLITATGQRVTLRCSPRSGDLSVYWYQQSLDQGLQFLIQYYNGEERAKGNILERFSAQQFPDLHSELNLSSLELGDSALYFCASSVEPSYQPQHFGDGTRLSIL.

V is TRBV5-1 and J is TRBJ1-3; D gene uncertain. CDR3 length: 14 amino acids. V was clipped by 4 bases and J by 4 bases, with 12 bases between them. The germline gives CDR1 SGHRS, CDR2 YFSETQ. The CDR3 nucleotides are TGCGCCAGCAGCCCGACGGAAGAGGGAAACACCATATATTTT. It is translated as CASSPTEEGNTIYF.

The chain has TRBV28 and TRBJ1-1, with D possibly being TRBD1 (5 bases). V lost 4 bases and J lost 1, with 10 bases in between. Germline V gene sequence: CDR1 MDHEN, CDR2 SYDVKM. There are 14 residues in the CDR3. CDR3 loop: CASSYGTSNTEAFF. CDR3 nucleotides: TGTGCCAGCAGTTACGGGACCTCGAACACTGAAGCTTTCTTT.

The rearrangement uses TRBV19 and TRBJ2-7; possible D gene TRBD2, 5 bases. V lost 3 bases and J lost 0, with 12 bases in between. The CDR3 has 15 residues. From germline, CDR1 is LNHDA and CDR2 SQIVND (reference sequence). The CDR3 region has the DNA TGTGCCAGTAGTATGTTCAGCGGCTCCTCCTACGAGCAGTACTTC. Translating gives CASSMFSGSSYEQYF.

V gene TRBV9 combines with J gene TRBJ1-2; tentative D call: TRBD1 (5 bases). The V gene's germline CDR1 is SGDLS and CDR2 YYNGEE. V was trimmed by 4 bases and J by 2 bases, leaving 15 bases between them. CDR3 size: 15 residues. CDR3 coding DNA: TGTGCCAGCAGCCCCTGGGAGGGGTGGAACTATGGCTACACCTTC. Encoded protein: CASSPWEGWNYGYTF.

The chain joins TRBV27 to TRBJ2-7; weak D call: TRBD2 (6 bases). Germline V gives CDR1 MNHEY, CDR2 SMNVEV (reference sequence). CDR3 length: 14 residues. Deletions cut 3 bases from V and 0 bases from J, with 9 bases between. CDR3 sequence: CASSFSGFSYEQYF. CDR3 nucleotides: TGTGCCAGCAGTTTCAGCGGGTTCTCCTACGAGCAGTACTTC.

This sequence joins TRBV6-6 and TRBJ1-4, with 8 bases fitting TRBD1. Germline V CDR1 and CDR2: MNHNY, SVGAGI (reference sequence). V lost 6 bases, J lost 6 bases, and 6 bases stayed unmatched. The CDR3 consists of 14 residues. The CDR3 sequence is CASRPSGGDEKLFF. The CDR3 DNA follows: TGTGCCAGCAGGCCTTCAGGGGGCGATGAAAAACTGTTTTTT.

CDR3 nucleotide sequence: TGTGCCAGCAGAAATAGACAGCGGGCTTTCTTT. It translates to CASRNRQRAFF. The V gene is TRBV5-8, the J gene TRBJ1-1, with D possibly being TRBD1 (5 bases). This CDR3 is 11 amino acids long. Germline V CDR1 and CDR2: SGHTS, YDEGEE. V lost 5 bases to trimming and J lost 11 bases, with 13 bases between them.

This clone was recorded a few times. This chain joins TRBV4-1 and TRBJ2-3, with TRBD2 matching over 8 bases. The CDR3 is 16 amino acids. Germline-derived CDR1 and CDR2 are MGHRA and YSYEKL. The V segment lost 0 bases and the J segment 3 bases; nucleotides outside the gene matches: 5. The CDR3 DNA reads as TGCGCCAGCAGCCAAGAATTAGCTAGCGGGACAGATACGCAGTATTTT. Encoded protein: CASSQELASGTDTQYF.

The chain recombines TRBV4-1 with TRBJ2-7; 8 nucleotides agree with TRBD2. The CDR3 has 15 residues. The germline gives CDR1 MGHRA, CDR2 YSYEKL. V shed 6 bases and J 0 bases; nucleotides not matched to a gene: 7. The CDR3 bases are TGCGCCAGCAGTCCAAGCGGGAGCACCTCCTACGAGCAGTACTTC. As protein: CASSPSGSTSYEQYF.

The chain links TRBV7-9 to TRBJ2-1, with TRBD2 matching over 9 bases. Per the germline V gene, CDR1 is SEHNR and CDR2 is FQNEAQ (reference sequence). The CDR3 spans 13 residues. V was pared by 4 bases and J by 5 bases, with 0 bases of the junction left unmatched. DNA of the CDR3: TGTGCCAGCAGCTCTAGCGGGGACAATGAGCAGTTCTTC. Translated, it gives CASSSSGDNEQFF.

The chain is built from TRBV5-6 and TRBJ2-7, with TRBD2 as a possible D gene (6 bases). Deletions cut 3 bases from V and 8 bases from J, with 15 bases between. The CDR3 has 13 amino acids. Looked up from germline, CDR1 is SGHDT and CDR2 is YYEEEE. The CDR3 bases are TGTGCCAGCAGCTACCAGGGAGGTTCCAAGCAGTACTTC. Amino acid sequence: CASSYQGGSKQYF. The whole variable domain, filled in from reference TRBV5-6 and TRBJ2-7, reads DAGVTQSPTHLIKTRGQQVTLRCSPKSGHDTVSWYQQALGQGPQFIFQYYEEEERQRGNFPDRFSGHQFPNYSSELNVNALLLGDSALYLCASSYQGGSKQYFGPGTRLTVT.

V usage is TRBV13 and J usage is TRBJ2-1; no reliable D call. The CDR3 runs to 12 residues. Deletions cut 0 bases from V and 12 bases from J, with 9 bases between. The germline CDR1 and CDR2 sequences are PRHDT and FYEKMQ (reference sequence). As DNA, the CDR3 is TGTGCCAGCAGCTTAGGTAGGGCCGTGCAGTTCTTC. The encoded protein is CASSLGRAVQFF.

The chain is built from TRBV2 and TRBJ2-7, with D perhaps matching TRBD2 (5 bases). The CDR3 has 12 amino acids. Germline-derived CDR1 and CDR2 are SNHLY and FYNNEI. Trimming left V 3 bases short and J 3 bases short, with 6 bases between. Written as DNA, the CDR3 is TGTGCCAGCAGTGATGCGGGCTACGAGCAGTACTTC. It codes for CASSDAGYEQYF.